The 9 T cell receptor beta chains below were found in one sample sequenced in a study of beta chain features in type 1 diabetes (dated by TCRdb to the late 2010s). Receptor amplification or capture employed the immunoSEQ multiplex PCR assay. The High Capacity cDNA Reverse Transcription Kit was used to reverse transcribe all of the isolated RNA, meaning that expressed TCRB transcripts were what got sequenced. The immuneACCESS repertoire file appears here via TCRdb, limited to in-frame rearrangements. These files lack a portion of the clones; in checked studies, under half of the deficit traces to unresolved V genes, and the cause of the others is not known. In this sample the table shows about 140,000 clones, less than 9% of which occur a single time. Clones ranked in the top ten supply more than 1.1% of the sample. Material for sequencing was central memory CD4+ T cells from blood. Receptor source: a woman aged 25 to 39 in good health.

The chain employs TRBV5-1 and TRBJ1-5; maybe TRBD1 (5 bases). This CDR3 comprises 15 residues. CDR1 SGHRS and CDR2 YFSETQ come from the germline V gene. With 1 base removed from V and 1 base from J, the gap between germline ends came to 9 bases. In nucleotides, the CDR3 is TGCGCCAGCAGCTTGTGGGGGGGAAGCAATCAGCCCCAGCATTTT. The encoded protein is CASSLWGGSNQPQHF.

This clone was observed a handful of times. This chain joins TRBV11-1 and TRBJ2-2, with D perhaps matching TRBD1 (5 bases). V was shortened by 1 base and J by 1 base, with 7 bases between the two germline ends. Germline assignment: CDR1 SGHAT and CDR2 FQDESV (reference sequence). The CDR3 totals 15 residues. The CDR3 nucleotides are TGTGCCAGCAGCTTAGGGGGCTTGAACACCGGGGAGCTGTTTTTT. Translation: CASSLGGLNTGELFF.

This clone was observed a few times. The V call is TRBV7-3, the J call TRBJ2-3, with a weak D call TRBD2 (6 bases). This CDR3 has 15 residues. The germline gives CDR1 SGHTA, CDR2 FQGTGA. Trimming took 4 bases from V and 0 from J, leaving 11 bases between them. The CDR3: CASSSYGTSTDTQYF. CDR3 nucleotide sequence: TGTGCCAGCAGCTCCTACGGGACTAGCACAGATACGCAGTATTTT.

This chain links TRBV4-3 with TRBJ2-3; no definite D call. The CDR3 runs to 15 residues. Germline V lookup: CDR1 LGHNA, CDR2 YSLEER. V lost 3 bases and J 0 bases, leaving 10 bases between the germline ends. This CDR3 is CASSQAVASTDTQYF. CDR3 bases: TGCGCCAGCAGCCAGGCGGTTGCTAGCACAGATACGCAGTATTTT.

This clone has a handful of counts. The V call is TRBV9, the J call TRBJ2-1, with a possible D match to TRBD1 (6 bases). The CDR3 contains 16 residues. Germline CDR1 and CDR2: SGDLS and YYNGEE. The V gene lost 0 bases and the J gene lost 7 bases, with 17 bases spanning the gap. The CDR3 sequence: CASSVGYRVVKNEQFF. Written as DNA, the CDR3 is TGTGCCAGCAGCGTAGGTTACAGGGTAGTAAAGAATGAGCAGTTCTTC.

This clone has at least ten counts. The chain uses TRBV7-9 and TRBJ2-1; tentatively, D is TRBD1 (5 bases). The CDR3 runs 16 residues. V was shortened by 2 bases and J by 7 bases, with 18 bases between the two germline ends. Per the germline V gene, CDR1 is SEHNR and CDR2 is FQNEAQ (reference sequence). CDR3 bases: TGTGCCAGCAGCTTACAGGGCATTGGGGCGACAAATGAGCAGTTCTTC. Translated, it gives CASSLQGIGATNEQFF.

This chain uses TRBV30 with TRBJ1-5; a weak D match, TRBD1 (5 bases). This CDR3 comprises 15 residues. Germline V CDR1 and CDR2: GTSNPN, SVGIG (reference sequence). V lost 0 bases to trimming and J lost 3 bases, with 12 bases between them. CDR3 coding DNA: TGTGCCTGGAGTGTACGCAGGGAGGACAATCAGCCCCAGCATTTT. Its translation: CAWSVRREDNQPQHF.

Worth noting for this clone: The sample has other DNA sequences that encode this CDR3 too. CDR3 residues: CASSMGLAGPYNEQFF. CDR3 nucleotides: TGTGCCAGTAGTATGGGACTAGCGGGACCTTACAATGAGCAGTTCTTC. V and J are TRBV19 and TRBJ2-1; 13 bases match TRBD2. Trimming cost V 3 bases and J 4 bases; bases outside gene matches: 3. The CDR3 runs to 16 residues. Germline V gene lookup returns CDR1 LNHDA and CDR2 SQIVND (reference sequence). Complete variable domain (other parts from reference TRBV19 and TRBJ2-1): DGGITQSPKYLFRKEGQNVTLSCEQNLNHDAMYWYRQDPGQGLRLIYYSQIVNDFQKGDIAEGYSVSREKKESFPLTVTSAQKNPTAFYLCASSMGLAGPYNEQFFGPGTRLTVL.

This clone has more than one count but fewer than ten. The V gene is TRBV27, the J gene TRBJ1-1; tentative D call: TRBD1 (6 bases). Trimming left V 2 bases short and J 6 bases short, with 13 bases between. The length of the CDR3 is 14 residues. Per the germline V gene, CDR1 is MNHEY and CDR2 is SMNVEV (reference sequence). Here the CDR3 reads CASSLKQGSAEAFF. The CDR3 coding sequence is TGTGCCAGCAGTTTAAAACAGGGTTCTGCTGAAGCTTTCTTT.